This is a list of T cell receptor beta chains from one sample in a study of T cells in Graves' hyperthyroidism and ophthalmopathy. TCRdb passed the multiplex PCR reads through MiXCR, listing each CDR3 protein once. The table shows around 610,000 distinct CDR3 sequences, with roughly 14% occurring only once. The material sequenced was blood. These receptors came from a woman aged 40 to 50 with Graves' ophthalmopathy. Each CDR3 is given with its conserved first and last residue. Each record gives: J gene, V gene, CDR3 protein.

TRBJ2-2,TRBV10-3,CAISESSGSETGELFF
TRBJ1-1,TRBV12-3/TRBV12-4,CASRFQARGAFF
TRBJ2-7,TRBV7-9,CASNGGIHEQYF
TRBJ1-1,TRBV5-4,CASSAGQGDTEAFF
TRBJ2-5,TRBV11-1,CASSLTGLRETQYF
TRBJ1-2,TRBV4-2,CASSQDIGRGSYGYTF
TRBJ2-3,TRBV6-2/TRBV6-3,CASRLGGHTQYF
TRBJ1-6,TRBV28,CASKTGESPLHF
TRBJ1-5,TRBV6-1,CASSESQNQPQHF
TRBJ1-2,TRBV4-1,CASSQFSQLFYGYTF
TRBJ2-2,TRBV11-2,CASSLGGARVIWELFF
TRBJ2-7,TRBV6-5,CASSHRGDTYEQYF
TRBJ2-3,TRBV6-1,CASRPLLAGGADTQYF
TRBJ1-2,TRBV12-3/TRBV12-4,CASSLVSPLYGYTF
TRBJ1-3,TRBV12-3/TRBV12-4,CASRANSGNTIYF
TRBJ1-2,TRBV20-1,CSATIDRGGAGYTF
TRBJ2-7,TRBV6-2/TRBV6-3,CASTRGPYEQYF
TRBJ2-4,TRBV5-8,CASRKGMVAKNIQYF
TRBJ2-7,TRBV12-3/TRBV12-4,CASSASGRSAYEQYF
TRBJ2-7,TRBV12-3/TRBV12-4,CASTLGAAEQYF
TRBJ1-2,TRBV20-1,CSATPQGAGGYTF
TRBJ2-7,TRBV28,CASSLPGEGSYEQYF
TRBJ2-7,TRBV28,CASSVRSGVPPYEQYF
TRBJ1-1,TRBV4-3,CASSQDGTGTEAFF
TRBJ1-3,TRBV11-2,CASSFRQGATGNTIYF
TRBJ1-1,TRBV30,CAWSVRQNTEAFF
TRBJ2-7,TRBV7-3,CASSLGSQDEQYF
TRBJ2-2,TRBV5-1,CASCQGLANTGELFF
TRBJ2-7,TRBV5-1,CASSLVGQDYEQYF
TRBJ1-5,TRBV30,CAWSGVSYNQPQHF
TRBJ1-2,TRBV19,CASSKGGSRSYGYTF
TRBJ2-7,TRBV6-5,CASSYSIQGANEQYF
TRBJ2-7,TRBV20-1,CSASPAWTSGSLQYF
TRBJ2-5,TRBV11-3,CASSRDIGETQYF
TRBJ1-2,TRBV30,CAWTPGQGVNYGYTF
TRBJ2-7,TRBV28,CASSLTRATYEQYF
TRBJ2-7,TRBV6-2/TRBV6-3,CASATSASYEQYF
TRBJ1-5,TRBV6-2/TRBV6-3,CASSYSQGGQPQHF
TRBJ1-3,TRBV6-1,CASCQLGGSSGNTIYF
TRBJ2-5,TRBV6-2/TRBV6-3,CASSYNPPAYQETQYF
TRBJ1-1,TRBV7-9,CASSLDETGLTEAFF
TRBJ1-1,TRBV7-6,CASSLPGVLTEAFF
TRBJ2-7,TRBV6-2/TRBV6-3,CASTPGGLAGSSSYEQYF
TRBJ2-5,TRBV12-3/TRBV12-4,CASSLRGAETRYF
TRBJ1-5,TRBV4-1,CASSHRRLNQPQHF
TRBJ2-7,TRBV12-3/TRBV12-4,CASSFSDRSSYEQYF
TRBJ1-2,TRBV6-5,CASSYSGQGRYGYTF
TRBJ2-2,TRBV7-2,CASSLVPAGGTGELFF
TRBJ1-1,TRBV5-1,CASSWGGEYGTEAFF
TRBJ1-1,TRBV7-8,CASSPDRVGEAFF
TRBJ1-2,TRBV25-1,CASMQQGRDYGYTF
TRBJ2-7,TRBV5-1,CASSLERPGTHNYEQYF
TRBJ1-2,TRBV10-3,CAINGANYGYTF
TRBJ2-2,TRBV5-1,CASSLGTRGELFF